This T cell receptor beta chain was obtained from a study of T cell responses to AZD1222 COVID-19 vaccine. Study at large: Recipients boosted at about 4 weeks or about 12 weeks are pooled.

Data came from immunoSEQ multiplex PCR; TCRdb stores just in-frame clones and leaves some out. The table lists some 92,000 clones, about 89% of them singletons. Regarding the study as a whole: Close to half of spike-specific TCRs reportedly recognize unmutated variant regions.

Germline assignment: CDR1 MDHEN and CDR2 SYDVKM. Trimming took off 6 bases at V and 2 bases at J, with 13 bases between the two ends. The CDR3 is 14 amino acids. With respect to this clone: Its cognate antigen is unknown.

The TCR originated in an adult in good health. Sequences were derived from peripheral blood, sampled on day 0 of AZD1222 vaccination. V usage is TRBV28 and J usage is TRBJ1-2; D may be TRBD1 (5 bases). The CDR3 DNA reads TGTGCCAGCAGCCCGACAGAGGGGAACTATGGCTACACCTTC. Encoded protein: CASSPTEGNYGYTF.